The 30 T cell receptor beta chains reported below all come from one sample, sequenced in a study of T cell repertoires in cytomegalovirus infection. TCRdb re-called the reads with MiXCR, one entry per CDR3 protein. This sample yields some 560,000 distinct CDR3 sequences, of which roughly 43% are seen a single time; 48% belongs to the top ten. What these receptors recognize is not known. Here the sequenced sample was cultured PBMCs, taken from culture after CMV antigen stimulation. The receptors shown here come from a human donor in good health (CMV status not recorded). Some clones in this sample may be carry-over from other donors' samples.

This rearrangement joins TRBV6-6 to TRBJ2-5, with D uncertain. Germline-derived CDR1 and CDR2 are MNHNY and SVGAGI (reference sequence). The CDR3 consists of 13 residues. Trimming cost V 7 bases and J 9 bases, with 18 bases left between them. The CDR3 region has the DNA TGTGCCAGCAACCCCTGGGGAAGCCCGCCCCAGTACTTC. Encoded protein: CASNPWGSPPQYF.

This rearrangement joins TRBV7-6 to TRBJ2-3; D not certain. This CDR3 is built from 17 residues. V was pared by 3 bases and J by 0 bases, with 16 bases between. CDR1 and CDR2 from the germline V gene are SGHVS and FNYEAQ. This chain's CDR3 is CASSLRPSATSTDTQYF. For the CDR3, the DNA is TGTGCCAGCAGCTTGCGCCCTTCGGCGACTAGCACAGATACGCAGTATTTT.

This clonotype was picked up a small number of times. The genes are TRBV12-3 or TRBV12-4 and TRBJ2-3; D gene unclear. V lost 8 bases, J lost 4 bases, and 16 bases lay in between. The CDR3 contains 14 residues. The CDR3 region is CASRGVLSSDTQYF. The CDR3 region has the DNA TGTGCCAGCCGTGGGGTCCTTTCATCAGATACGCAGTATTTT.

This clonotype was counted once. The V gene is TRBV20-1, the J gene TRBJ2-7; TRBD2 might be the D (7 bases). This CDR3 is 15 amino acids long. The ends were cut back, 0 bases at V and 4 bases at J, with 16 bases in the middle. Germline V CDR1 and CDR2: DFQATT, SNEGSKA (reference sequence). This CDR3 reads CSARDGGAEEYEQYF. DNA of the CDR3: TGCAGTGCTAGAGATGGGGGGGCCGAGGAGTACGAGCAGTACTTC.

This clonotype has more than one count but fewer than ten. J is TRBJ2-1 and V is TRBV5-1; the match to TRBD2 covers 15 bases. J lost 8 bases, V lost 4 bases, and 4 bases had no gene match. CDR1 and CDR2 (germline): SGHRS, YFSETQ. This CDR3 is 15 amino acids long. CDR3 in amino acids: CASSAGLAGGDEQFF. CDR3 in DNA: TGCGCCAGCAGCGCAGGACTAGCGGGAGGGGATGAGCAGTTCTTC.

This chain links TRBV20-1 with TRBJ2-7; 7 nucleotides match TRBD1. Germline V gene data show CDR1 as DFQATT and CDR2 as SNEGSKA (reference sequence). V lost 3 bases and J lost 2; bases outside the gene matches: 4. This CDR3 has 13 residues. The chain's CDR3 is CSARGTETYEQYF. Written as DNA, the CDR3 is TGCAGTGCTAGGGGGACAGAAACCTACGAGCAGTACTTC.

In this sample, this clonotype turned up many times. This sequence joins TRBV7-2 and TRBJ2-7, with D possibly being TRBD1 or TRBD2 (5 bases each). V was shortened by 3 bases and J by 0 bases, with 12 bases between the two germline ends. The CDR3 length is 15 residues. CDR1 and CDR2 from the germline V gene are SGHTA and FQGNSA. CDR3 sequence (DNA): TGTGCCAGCAGCTTTTCCGGGACGGGCTCCTACGAGCAGTACTTC. Translating it yields CASSFSGTGSYEQYF.

This sequence joins TRBV4-1 and TRBJ2-1; D unresolved. The CDR3 extends over 14 amino acids. Between the trimmed V and J ends, which lost 0 bases and 7 bases, there was a span of 10 bases. Germline CDR1 and CDR2: MGHRA and YSYEKL. Here the CDR3 reads CASSQEVWLNEQFF. In nucleotides, the CDR3 is TGCGCCAGCAGCCAAGAAGTATGGCTAAATGAGCAGTTCTTC.

The chain is built from TRBV25-1 and TRBJ2-5; 9 positions agree with TRBD1. The V gene end was trimmed by 2 bases and the J gene end by 4 bases; junction bases not matched to a gene: 5. CDR1 is MGHDK, CDR2 SYGVNS, per germline. The CDR3 is 15 amino acids. CDR3 sequence reads: CASSEGTGMTETQYF. In nucleotides, the CDR3 is TGTGCCAGCAGTGAAGGGACAGGGATGACAGAGACCCAGTACTTC.

The J gene is TRBJ2-1, the V gene TRBV5-5; D is unresolved. V was pared by 0 bases and J by 9 bases, with 16 bases between. Germline loops: CDR1 SGHKS, CDR2 YYEKEE (reference sequence). The CDR3 is made up of 15 amino acids. The CDR3 is CASSLGRSPGGEQFF. The CDR3, as DNA: TGTGCCAGCAGCTTGGGACGAAGCCCGGGCGGTGAGCAGTTCTTC.

This rearrangement joins TRBV20-1 to TRBJ2-7; no clear D. The CDR3 is 12 residues long. Germline CDR1 reads DFQATT; CDR2 reads SNEGSKA (reference sequence). The CDR3 loop reads CSPVPGWGEQYF. CDR3 coding DNA: TGCAGCCCAGTACCTGGGTGGGGAGAGCAGTACTTC.

This clonotype came up many times. This chain joins TRBV4-3 and TRBJ2-4; D possibly corresponds to TRBD1 (5 bases). The V gene's germline CDR1 is LGHNA and CDR2 YSLEER. Trimming pared 2 bases from V and 7 bases from J, leaving 9 bases between. The length of the CDR3 is 13 residues. CDR3: CASSQFSGNIQYF. The CDR3 DNA reads as TGCGCCAGCAGCCAATTCTCAGGGAACATTCAGTACTTC.

This chain joins TRBV4-1 and TRBJ2-1; TRBD1 matches at 8 bases. V trimming: 5 bases; J trimming: 3 bases; junction bases outside the gene matches: 6. There are 15 residues in the CDR3. Looked up from germline, CDR1 is MGHRA and CDR2 is YSYEKL. CDR3 in amino acids: CASSRPGQDYNEQFF. CDR3 in DNA: TGCGCCAGCAGCAGGCCGGGACAGGACTACAATGAGCAGTTCTTC.

The rearrangement links TRBV7-9 to TRBJ1-2; D might be TRBD1 (6 bases). With 5 bases removed from V and 7 bases from J, the gap between germline ends came to 20 bases. CDR3 size: 15 residues. Germline CDR1 reads SEHNR; CDR2 reads FQNEAQ (reference sequence). CDR3 protein: CASSGEPEQGGGYTF. The CDR3 bases are TGTGCCAGCAGCGGCGAACCGGAACAGGGAGGTGGCTACACCTTC.

The J gene is TRBJ2-7, the V gene TRBV27; 7 nucleotides agree with TRBD1. V lost 5 bases, J lost 0 bases, and 19 bases stayed unmatched. The CDR3 consists of 19 residues. Germline V gene lookup returns CDR1 MNHEY and CDR2 SMNVEV (reference sequence). The CDR3 nucleotides are TGTGCCAGCAGTCCGCGGCGTCGATCTGGACAGGCTCTCTCCTACGAGCAGTACTTC. This codes for CASSPRRRSGQALSYEQYF.

Only a few counts were recorded for this clonotype. V and J are TRBV19 and TRBJ1-2; a weak D match, TRBD1 (5 bases). CDR3 length equals 17 residues. Deletions cut 3 bases from V and 7 bases from J, with 24 bases between. The V gene's germline CDR1 is LNHDA and CDR2 SQIVND (reference sequence). The CDR3 DNA reads TGTGCCAGTAGTATGGGACCGCGCCCAGGGAATCTGGCTGGCTACACCTTC. Its protein product is CASSMGPRPGNLAGYTF.

This clonotype was recorded a few times. V gene TRBV12-3 or TRBV12-4 combines with J gene TRBJ2-3; perhaps D is TRBD1 or TRBD2 (5 bases each). V lost 6 bases and J 4 bases, leaving 20 bases between the germline ends. The CDR3 length is 16 residues. This CDR3 reads CASSPGTPNWADTQYF. The DNA of the CDR3 is TGTGCCAGCAGCCCAGGGACCCCGAACTGGGCAGATACGCAGTATTTT.

The chain couples TRBV15 to TRBJ1-1, with D possibly matching TRBD1 (5 bases). Germline V CDR1 and CDR2: LNHNV, YYDKDF (reference sequence). This CDR3 is 15 amino acids long. Between the trimmed V and J ends, which lost 0 bases and 4 bases, there was a span of 12 bases. As DNA, the CDR3 is TGTGCCACCAGCAGAGATTATCGTGGGGGCACTGAAGCTTTCTTT. It is translated as CATSRDYRGGTEAFF.

The sample holds a few counts of this clonotype. The V and J genes are TRBV5-4 and TRBJ2-5; tentatively, D is TRBD2 (5 bases). Between the trimmed V and J ends, which lost 2 bases and 0 bases, there was a span of 8 bases. The germline V gene has CDR1 SGHNT and CDR2 YYREEE (reference sequence). This CDR3 is 14 amino acids long. The CDR3 reads CASSFLRDQETQYF. CDR3 DNA: TGTGCCAGCAGCTTTTTGCGGGACCAAGAGACCCAGTACTTC.

This rearrangement joins TRBV12-3 or TRBV12-4 to TRBJ2-2, with D possibly called TRBD1 or TRBD2 (6 bases each). The CDR3 sequence is 15 residues long. Trimming pared 3 bases from V and 5 bases from J, leaving 13 bases between. CDR3 residues: CASSFWGAGTGELFF. DNA for the CDR3: TGTGCCAGCAGTTTCTGGGGGGCAGGAACCGGGGAGCTGTTTTTT.

This chain joins TRBV7-2 and TRBJ2-2; D ambiguous. The CDR3 sequence is 14 residues long. Germline V CDR1 and CDR2: SGHTA, FQGNSA. V gave up 6 bases and J gave up 0 bases, with 8 bases separating them. DNA for the CDR3: TGTGCCAGCAGTCTTTGGGCGAACACCGGGGAGCTGTTTTTT. Translation gives CASSLWANTGELFF.

There are a few counts of this clonotype. The chain joins TRBV5-1 to TRBJ2-3; D perhaps matches TRBD2 (6 bases). This CDR3 contains 15 residues. Germline lookup yields CDR1 SGHRS and CDR2 YFSETQ. V was clipped by 5 bases and J by 0 bases, with 13 bases between them. CDR3 residues: CASSRIAVSTDTQYF. The CDR3 bases are TGCGCCAGCAGTAGGATAGCGGTGAGCACAGATACGCAGTATTTT.

A single count supports this clonotype. The V and J genes are TRBV6-2 or TRBV6-3 and TRBJ1-5; tentatively, D is TRBD1 (6 bases). The germline V and J ends were trimmed by 6 bases and 4 bases, with 13 bases remaining between them. Germline V CDR1 and CDR2: MNHEY, SVGEGT. This CDR3 region has 14 residues. The CDR3 DNA reads TGTGCCAGCAGGTCGCGGGGGGCGAATCAGCCCCAGCATTTT. Residues: CASRSRGANQPQHF.

This clonotype has a handful of counts. The CDR3 coding sequence is TGTGCCAGCAGCTCAGTAGCGGGCCTCACAGATACGCAGTATTTT. It encodes CASSSVAGLTDTQYF. The genes are TRBV7-9 and TRBJ2-3; TRBD2 matches 7 bases. CDR1 and CDR2 from the germline V gene are SEHNR and FQNEAQ (reference sequence). The CDR3 runs to 15 residues. V gave up 4 bases and J gave up 2 bases; unmatched junction bases: 6.

This clonotype was counted ten times or more. J is TRBJ2-3 and V is TRBV7-2; no clear D. V lost 5 bases and J lost 0, with 21 bases in between. The CDR3 spans 18 residues. In germline, CDR1 is SGHTA, CDR2 FQGNSA. The CDR3 region has the DNA TGTGCCAGCAGCCCCTACAGAACCGGCTCGATGAGCACAGATACGCAGTATTTT. This translates into CASSPYRTGSMSTDTQYF.

This chain uses TRBV7-2 with TRBJ2-5, with D perhaps matching TRBD1 (6 bases). Per germline, CDR1 SGHTA and CDR2 FQGNSA. Trimming took off 4 bases at V and 8 bases at J, with 23 bases between the two ends. CDR3 length: 16 amino acids. The CDR3 DNA reads as TGTGCCAGCAGCTCCTTACTCCTTCAGGGGTTGGGTACCCAGTACTTC. Protein sequence: CASSSLLLQGLGTQYF.

The V gene is TRBV6-5, the J gene TRBJ1-3; D remains ambiguous. Germline V gene lookup returns CDR1 MNHEY and CDR2 SVGAGI. The CDR3 spans 16 residues. V lost 5 bases, J lost 0 bases, and 14 bases lay in between. The CDR3 spells CASSPKDRYSGNTIYF. The CDR3 DNA follows: TGTGCCAGCAGTCCGAAAGACCGATACTCTGGAAACACCATATATTTT.

Comment on this clonotype: The junction shows a germline mismatch at one end, possibly a read error. The chain combines TRBV12-3 or TRBV12-4 with TRBJ2-1, with 10 bases aligning to TRBD2. This CDR3 has 12 residues. The CDR3 reads CASSIAGGEQFF. CDR3 bases: TGTGCCAGCAGTATAGCGGGAGGCGAGCAGTTCTTC.

This clonotype has only a few counts. The CDR3 region has the DNA TGTGCCTTTGAGCGGGAGAGGCTCAATGAGCAGTTCTTC. Its translation is CAFERERLNEQFF. The V and J genes are TRBV30 and TRBJ2-1, with TRBD2 identical over 8 bases. V gave up 7 bases and J gave up 6 bases; unmatched junction bases: 8. The V gene's germline CDR1 is GTSNPN and CDR2 SVGIG (reference sequence). The CDR3 covers 13 residues.

The chain carries TRBV7-2 and TRBJ1-2; D unresolved. This CDR3 spans 14 amino acids. With 7 bases removed from V and 7 bases from J, the gap between germline ends came to 19 bases. Germline V gene data show CDR1 as SGHTA and CDR2 as FQGNSA. The CDR3 reads CASTRIPIDGGYTF. In nucleotides, the CDR3 is TGTGCCAGCACCAGGATACCAATAGACGGTGGCTACACCTTC. Full variable domain (missing parts from reference TRBV7-2 and TRBJ1-2): GAGVSQSPSNKVTEKGKDVELRCDPISGHTALYWYRQSLGQGLEFLIYFQGNSAPDKSGLPSDRFSAERTGGSVSTLTIQRTQQEDSAVYLCASTRIPIDGGYTFGSGTRLTVV.